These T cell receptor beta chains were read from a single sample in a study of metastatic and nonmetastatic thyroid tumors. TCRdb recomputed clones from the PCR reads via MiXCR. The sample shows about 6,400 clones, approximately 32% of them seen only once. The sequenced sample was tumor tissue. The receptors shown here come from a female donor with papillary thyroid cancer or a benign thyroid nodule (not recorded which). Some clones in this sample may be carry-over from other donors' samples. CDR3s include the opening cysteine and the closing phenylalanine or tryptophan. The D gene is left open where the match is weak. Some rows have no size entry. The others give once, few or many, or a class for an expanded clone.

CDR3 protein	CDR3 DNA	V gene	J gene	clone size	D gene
CASSEGLEANEQFF	TGTGCCAGCAGTGAGGGACTAGAGGCCAATGAGCAGTTCTTC	TRBV6-4	TRBJ2-1	-	TRBD2
CASSLGISPYNSPLHF	TGTGCCAGCAGCCTAGGGATTTCCCCCTATAATTCACCCCTCCACTTT	TRBV7-9	TRBJ1-6	many	-
CASSSPTRQGTDTQYF	TGTGCCAGCAGCTCCCCGACGCGACAGGGCACAGATACGCAGTATTTT	TRBV7-2	TRBJ2-3	many	-
CASSEEADTGELFF	TGTGCCAGCAGTGAAGAAGCTGACACCGGGGAGCTGTTTTTT	TRBV2	TRBJ2-2	medium-sized	-
CASSEDGGSNQPQHF	TGTGCCAGCAGTGAAGATGGGGGAAGCAATCAGCCCCAGCATTTT	TRBV6-1	TRBJ1-5	-	-
CAITESGGATLGQTQYF	TGTGCCATCACTGAGTCCGGTGGGGCCACACTAGGTCAGACCCAGTACTTC	TRBV10-3	TRBJ2-5	-	-
CSARDVSSYEQYF	TGCAGTGCTAGAGACGTCAGCTCCTACGAGCAGTACTTC	TRBV20-1	TRBJ2-7	medium-sized	-
CASSPYRGGLNTEAFF	TGCGCCAGCTCCCCTTACAGGGGAGGTTTGAACACTGAAGCTTTCTTT	TRBV5-1	TRBJ1-1	-	TRBD1
CASSLTIGPVGVEQFF	TGTGCCAGCAGCCTAACTATTGGTCCAGTCGGGGTTGAGCAGTTCTTC	TRBV11-1	TRBJ2-1	-	-
CASNPTSGKAVEQFF	TGTGCCAGCAACCCTACTAGCGGGAAGGCTGTTGAGCAGTTCTTC	TRBV12-3/TRBV12-4	TRBJ2-1	few	TRBD2
CASSPAAAGASPLHF	TGTGCCAGCAGTCCGGCGGCCGCGGGGGCTTCACCCCTCCACTTT	TRBV27	TRBJ1-6	few	-
CASSLMTSGETYEQYF	TGTGCCAGCAGCCTGATGACTAGCGGGGAAACCTACGAGCAGTACTTC	TRBV3-1	TRBJ2-7	medium-sized	TRBD2
CATAPLAGVYGYTF	TGTGCCACGGCTCCTTTGGCAGGGGTTTATGGCTACACCTTC	TRBV27	TRBJ1-2	-	-
CASSAGSYEQYF	TGCGCCAGCAGCGCCGGCTCCTACGAGCAGTACTTC	TRBV5-1	TRBJ2-7	many	-
CASSLDSGSGPGELFF	TGCGCCAGCAGCTTGGATAGCGGGAGTGGTCCCGGGGAGCTGTTTTTT	TRBV5-1	TRBJ2-2	-	TRBD2
CASLMRGPGDEQYF	TGTGCCAGCCTGATGAGGGGGCCGGGGGACGAGCAGTACTTC	TRBV28	TRBJ2-7	-	-
CASSLGQGYGYTF	TGTGCCAGCAGCTTAGGACAGGGGTATGGCTACACCTTC	TRBV7-2	TRBJ1-2	many	TRBD1
CASSISGSSYNEQFF	TGTGCCAGCAGTATTAGCGGGAGCTCCTACAATGAGCAGTTCTTC	TRBV6-2/TRBV6-3	TRBJ2-1	few	TRBD2
CASSSIGLAGGRYEQYF	TGTGCCAGCAGTTCAATAGGACTAGCGGGAGGGCGATACGAGCAGTACTTC	TRBV6-2/TRBV6-3	TRBJ2-7	few	TRBD2
CASSTLYTSSYEQYF	TGTGCCAGCAGTACCCTCTACACGAGCTCCTACGAGCAGTACTTC	TRBV28	TRBJ2-7	-	-
CSSSPWNSPRHF	TGTTCCAGCAGCCCATGGAATTCACCCCGCCACTTT	TRBV12-3/TRBV12-4	TRBJ1-6	-	-
CSASHGDSGYTF	TGCAGTGCTAGTCATGGCGACAGCGGCTACACCTTC	TRBV20-1	TRBJ1-2	medium-sized	-
CASSLGVKAGPDNEQFF	TGCGCCAGCAGCTTGGGAGTTAAAGCGGGCCCTGACAATGAGCAGTTCTTC	TRBV5-1	TRBJ2-1	once	-
CSARVWTGGVGDHTF	TGCAGTGCTAGAGTTTGGACAGGGGGAGTGGGCGACCACACCTTC	TRBV20-1	TRBJ1-2	-	TRBD1
CASSSPREAGANVLTF	TGTGCCAGCAGTTCCCCCAGGGAAGCGGGGGCCAACGTCCTGACTTTC	TRBV6-1	TRBJ2-6	few	-
CASRDRSYGYTF	TGTGCCAGCAGGGACAGGTCCTATGGCTACACCTTC	TRBV6-1	TRBJ1-2	few	TRBD1
CASSFRNDRHQPQHF	TGTGCCAGCAGCTTTAGGAATGACAGGCACCAGCCCCAGCATTTT	TRBV5-6	TRBJ1-5	many	-
CSARVLAGANEQFF	TGCAGTGCTAGAGTCCTAGCGGGAGCCAATGAGCAGTTCTTC	TRBV20-1	TRBJ2-1	once	TRBD2
CASTEGSYNSPLHF	TGTGCCAGTACGGAGGGCTCCTATAATTCACCCCTCCACTTT	TRBV19	TRBJ1-6	few	-
CAWSVEIPTINNEQFF	TGTGCCTGGAGTGTAGAGATCCCGACCATTAACAATGAGCAGTTCTTC	TRBV30	TRBJ2-1	many	-
CSAQGGNTGELFF	TGCAGTGCCCAGGGAGGGAACACCGGGGAGCTGTTTTTT	TRBV20-1	TRBJ2-2	many	-
CASSSKTSAQETQYF	TGTGCCAGCAGCTCGAAGACTAGCGCCCAAGAGACCCAGTACTTC	TRBV6-1	TRBJ2-5	-	TRBD2
CASSLGRTGPQHF	TGCGCCAGCAGCCTCGGTCGAACAGGGCCCCAGCATTTT	TRBV4-3	TRBJ1-5	-	-
CATGGGVGRTGEQFF	TGTGCCACCGGGGGAGGTGTCGGTCGTACGGGTGAGCAGTTCTTC	TRBV27	TRBJ2-1	many	-
CASSLPTGGSGYTF	TGCGCCAGCAGCTTACCGACGGGGGGTAGTGGCTACACCTTC	TRBV5-1	TRBJ1-2	-	-
CASSIGASGSFWDYNEQFF	TGTGCCAGTAGTATAGGAGCTAGCGGGAGTTTTTGGGACTACAATGAGCAGTTCTTC	TRBV19	TRBJ2-1	many	TRBD2
CASSLDAGLAGKAGELFF	TGTGCCAGCAGCTTAGATGCGGGCCTAGCGGGAAAAGCCGGGGAGCTGTTTTTT	TRBV11-2	TRBJ2-2	large	TRBD2
CATAPGTGGYGYTF	TGTGCCACCGCCCCCGGGACAGGGGGCTATGGCTATACCTTC	TRBV27	TRBJ1-2	few	TRBD1
CASRLGETQYF	TGTGCCAGCAGACTAGGGGAGACCCAGTACTTC	TRBV7-9	TRBJ2-5	many	-
CASNKDGNEQFF	TGTGCCAGCAACAAAGACGGGAATGAGCAGTTCTTC	TRBV7-9	TRBJ2-1	medium-sized	-
CGCRGLEGGQETKYF	TGTGGCTGCAGGGGACTTGAGGGAGGTCAAGAGACCAAGTACTTC	TRBV6-5	TRBJ2-5	-	-
CASSGRTAFNEKLFF	TGTGCCAGCAGCGGGAGGACAGCCTTTAATGAAAAACTGTTTTTT	TRBV11-2	TRBJ1-4	many	-
CSALSGGAGYNEQFF	TGCAGTGCTCTTAGCGGGGGGGCCGGTTACAATGAGCAGTTCTTC	TRBV20-1	TRBJ2-1	many	TRBD2
CASKSTTNEQFF	TGTGCCAGCAAGTCTACCACTAATGAGCAGTTCTTC	TRBV6-5	TRBJ2-1	few	-
CASSPEGQQYNEQFF	TGCGCCAGCAGTCCGGAGGGACAGCAATACAATGAGCAGTTCTTC	TRBV5-1	TRBJ2-1	once	-
CASSLGLGSSYEQYF	TGTGCCAGCAGCTTAGGATTAGGGAGCTCCTACGAGCAGTACTTC	TRBV7-2	TRBJ2-7	-	-
CASSQDLEASPLHF	TGCGCCAGCAGCCAAGATCTGGAGGCTTCACCCCTCCACTTT	TRBV4-1	TRBJ1-6	medium-sized	-
CASSFQGQSEAFF	TGTGCCAGCAGCTTCCAGGGTCAAAGTGAAGCTTTCTTT	TRBV11-2	TRBJ1-1	-	-
CASSLGQVGTEAFF	TGTGCCAGCAGCCTGGGACAGGTTGGAACTGAAGCTTTCTTT	TRBV7-6	TRBJ1-1	many	TRBD1
CASSFPPQETQYF	TGTGCCAGCAGTTTCCCGCCTCAAGAGACCCAGTACTTC	TRBV6-2/TRBV6-3	TRBJ2-5	few	-